The rows below give T cell receptor beta chains drawn from one sample of a study of T-cell memory formation after mild COVID-19. MiXCR was run by TCRdb on the 5' RACE reads, yielding one entry per CDR3 protein. The profile shows roughly 450,000 distinct CDR3 sequences, approximately 18% of them singletons. Sequencing was performed on PBMCs or a T cell subset sorted from them (not recorded which). These receptor sequences come from a man younger than 35 who had mild COVID-19 (a few samples of this study predate the infection). Cell type and time point are not known. CDR3s include the opening cysteine and the closing phenylalanine or tryptophan. Fields, in order: V gene, J gene, clone size, D gene, CDR3 DNA, CDR3 protein. D genes are given only for firm matches. Clone size is stated in some rows and not others, as once, few, many or a class when expanded.

TRBV4-2,TRBJ1-2,-,-,TGTGCCAGCAGCCAAGAAGTGCGCTATGGCTACACCTTC,CASSQEVRYGYTF
TRBV29-1,TRBJ2-7,-,-,TGCAGCGTTGCCGGGGGCTTGGGCGAGCAGTACTTC,CSVAGGLGEQYF
TRBV10-3,TRBJ1-1,-,-,TGTGCCACGGGACGGCTGAACACTGAAGCTTTCTTT,CATGRLNTEAFF
TRBV5-1,TRBJ2-1,-,TRBD2,TGCGCCAGCAGCTTGGAACTAGCGGGGGGAGGCAATGAGCAGTTCTTC,CASSLELAGGGNEQFF
TRBV7-9,TRBJ1-3,few,-,TGTGCCAGCAGCTTCTTTGATTCTGGAAACACCATATATTTT,CASSFFDSGNTIYF
TRBV5-4,TRBJ2-2,-,-,TGTGCCAGCAGCTTGGCCGGGACCCCCCCCGGGGAGCTGTTTTTT,CASSLAGTPPGELFF
TRBV2,TRBJ2-2,-,-,TGTGCCAGCAGCTTGACTAGTCTCGGGGAGCTGTTTTTT,CASSLTSLGELFF
TRBV11-2,TRBJ1-4,many,-,TGTGCCAGCAGCTTTGTACAAACTAATGAAAAACTGTTTTTT,CASSFVQTNEKLFF
TRBV12-3/TRBV12-4,TRBJ1-2,-,-,TGTGCCAGCAGGTCTGATGGGACGGATATCTATGGCTACACCTTC,CASRSDGTDIYGYTF
TRBV20-1,TRBJ1-4,-,-,TGCAGTGCTAGCGACAGGCGTAATGAAAAACTGTTTTTT,CSASDRRNEKLFF
TRBV23-1,TRBJ1-1,-,-,TGCGCCAGCAGTCGCAGGAGCACTGAAGCTTTCTTT,CASSRRSTEAFF
TRBV20-1,TRBJ2-3,-,TRBD2,TGCAGTGAACAGCGGGGGGGACCGGGCACAGATACGCAGTATTTT,CSEQRGGPGTDTQYF
TRBV4-1,TRBJ1-1,few,TRBD1,TGCGCCAGCAGCCAACGGGACAGGGGAGGGACTGAAGCTTTCTTT,CASSQRDRGGTEAFF
TRBV18,TRBJ2-3,-,TRBD2,TGTGCCAGCTCACCACCGGCACTAGCGGGACGTACGCAGTATTTT,CASSPPALAGRTQYF
TRBV20-1,TRBJ1-1,-,-,TGCAGTGCTAGAAGTAGGGACGGGAACACTGAAGCTTTCTTT,CSARSRDGNTEAFF
TRBV3-1,TRBJ1-2,-,TRBD1,TGTGCCAGCAGCCAAGTGGCAGGGGGGGCTGGCTACACCTTC,CASSQVAGGAGYTF
TRBV6-5,TRBJ2-1,-,-,TGTGCCAGCACCACCCCGGGGAACACCGGGACTGAGCAGTTCTTC,CASTTPGNTGTEQFF
TRBV7-9,TRBJ1-3,-,TRBD1,TGTGCCAGCGATCTCAGGGGGACGACTGGAAACACCATATATTTT,CASDLRGTTGNTIYF
TRBV10-1,TRBJ2-3,many,TRBD2,TGCGCCAGCGGAGGACTAGCGGGCACAGATACGCAGTATTTT,CASGGLAGTDTQYF
TRBV27,TRBJ1-6,-,TRBD1,TGTGCCAGCAGTTTGCTGGGACAGGTAATGTCACCCCTCCACTTT,CASSLLGQVMSPLHF
TRBV5-1,TRBJ1-6,-,-,TGCGCCAGCACCGCGGAGGGCGCCTCCTATAATTCACCCCTCCACTTT,CASTAEGASYNSPLHF